These T cell receptor beta chains were read from a single sample in a study of T cell repertoires in cytomegalovirus infection. These TCRs' antigens remain unknown. TCRdb passed the reads through MiXCR, listing each CDR3 protein once. The table lists fewer than 900,000 distinct CDR3 sequences, almost 30% of them singletons. This material consisted of cultured CD8+ T cells from PBMCs, taken from culture after CMV antigen stimulation. Receptor source: a human donor in good health (CMV status not recorded). Some clones in this sample may be carry-over from other donors' samples. Both conserved end residues are part of each CDR3. Fields, in order: D gene, J gene, V gene, clone size, CDR3 DNA, CDR3 protein. D genes are given only for firm matches. Part of the rows lack a size; the others show once, few, many or a class for expanded clones.

>NA|TRBJ2-3|TRBV6-6|few
TGTGCCAGCAGTTACTCCCTAGTTGTAGATACGCAGTATTTT
CASSYSLVVDTQYF
>NA|TRBJ1-2|TRBV27|NA
TGTGCCAGCACCCCAGGAGGCCCGGATGGCTACACCTTC
CASTPGGPDGYTF
>NA|TRBJ1-6|TRBV7-9|few
TGTGCCAGCAGCTTAGAAGGCTCCCCAGAGCCCCACTTT
CASSLEGSPEPHF
>TRBD1|TRBJ1-5|TRBV27|NA
TGTGCCAGCGCTCCGGGACAGGGAGGTAGTGGCAATCAGCCCCAGCATTTT
CASAPGQGGSGNQPQHF
>NA|TRBJ2-2|TRBV6-5|NA
TGTGCCAGCAGTCACTTCACCGGGGAGCTGTTTTTT
CASSHFTGELFF
>NA|TRBJ2-5|TRBV6-2/TRBV6-3|NA
TGTGCCAGCAGCCAACACGCCCTGGGGTTAGAGACCCAGTACTTC
CASSQHALGLETQYF
>TRBD1|TRBJ2-3|TRBV29-1|NA
TGCAGCGTCGACCCAACAGGGGGCGAATTCACAGATACGCAGTATTTT
CSVDPTGGEFTDTQYF
>NA|TRBJ1-2|TRBV20-1|NA
TGCAGTGCTAGAATTGCAGACAGGTCGGATGGCTACACCTTC
CSARIADRSDGYTF
>NA|TRBJ1-5|TRBV19|few
TGTGCCAGTAGTATTCTGGCCATGGCCAACAATCAGCCCCAGCATTTT
CASSILAMANNQPQHF
>NA|TRBJ1-5|TRBV27|few
TGTGCCAGCAGTTTATCGTGGGGCAATCAGCCCCAGCATTTT
CASSLSWGNQPQHF
>NA|TRBJ2-1|TRBV7-8|NA
TGTGCCAGCAGCTCAGTTCCAGTTGAGCAGTTCTTC
CASSSVPVEQFF
>NA|TRBJ2-3|TRBV4-1|few
TGCGCCAGCAGCCAAGGGGCCCGTGGCGGGGCAAGCACAGATACGCAGTATTTT
CASSQGARGGASTDTQYF
>TRBD2|TRBJ2-1|TRBV7-2|many
TGTGCCAGCAGCAGACTAGCGGGGGTGAGCAATGAGCAGTTCTTC
CASSRLAGVSNEQFF
>TRBD1|TRBJ2-7|TRBV27|few
TGTGCCAGCAGTTTCGGACAGGGGGCGGGTGAGCAGTACTTC
CASSFGQGAGEQYF
>TRBD2|TRBJ2-1|TRBV12-3/TRBV12-4|few
TGTGCCAGCAGTTTGTCTAGCGGGGGGGCGAGTAATGAGCAGTTCTTC
CASSLSSGGASNEQFF
>NA|TRBJ2-7|TRBV2|NA
TGTGCCAGCAGTGAAGTCCCAAGGTTCTCCTACGAGCAGTACTTC
CASSEVPRFSYEQYF
>TRBD1|TRBJ1-2|TRBV25-1|NA
TGTGCCAGCAGTGAATATCCCGGGACAGGGCCCTATGGCTACACCTTC
CASSEYPGTGPYGYTF
>NA|TRBJ2-1|TRBV11-2|NA
TGTGCCAGCAGCTTAGATTTTGGAAATGAGCAGTTCTTC
CASSLDFGNEQFF
>NA|TRBJ2-3|TRBV14|few
TGTGCCAGCAGCCAAGACCGACATGCCGTAGGAGATACGCAGTATTTT
CASSQDRHAVGDTQYF
>NA|TRBJ1-4|TRBV6-5|few
TGTGCCAGCCGCTGGGGGAGTCGACTGTTTTTT
CASRWGSRLFF
>NA|TRBJ1-2|TRBV10-3|NA
TGTGCCATCCTCGTAGCTAACTATGGCTACACCTTC
CAILVANYGYTF
>TRBD2|TRBJ2-1|TRBV6-5|NA
TGTGCCAGCAGTTACTCCCTAGCGGGGTCCCTTTACAATGAGCAGTTCTTC
CASSYSLAGSLYNEQFF
>NA|TRBJ1-1|TRBV19|many
TGTGCCAGTAGTGGTGGGCGTCCAATGAACACTGAAGCTTTCTTT
CASSGGRPMNTEAFF
>NA|TRBJ2-3|TRBV11-3|NA
TGTGCCAGCAGCTCAAGGACAGAGCGTAGCACAGATACGCAGTATTTT
CASSSRTERSTDTQYF
>NA|TRBJ1-3|TRBV19|NA
TGTGCCAGTAGGAGACAGTACTTCGACTCTGGAAACACCATATATTTT
CASRRQYFDSGNTIYF
>NA|TRBJ2-3|TRBV6-1|NA
TGTGCCAGCAGTGAAGAAAGAGGAGGGGGAGAGGGAGATACGCAGTATTTT
CASSEERGGGEGDTQYF
>TRBD2|TRBJ2-3|TRBV27|NA
TGTGCCAGCAGTTCAGTAAGCGGGGGGGCCTATACGCAGTATTTT
CASSSVSGGAYTQYF
>NA|TRBJ2-7|TRBV2|many
TGTGCCAGCAGGGGACATTACGAGCAGTACTTC
CASRGHYEQYF
>NA|TRBJ2-7|TRBV7-2|many
TGTGCCAGCAGCTTTGAGGCCCCCTCCTACGAGCAGTACTTC
CASSFEAPSYEQYF
>NA|TRBJ1-5|TRBV12-3/TRBV12-4|few
TGTGCCAGCAATACTGCCGGGGGCAATCAGCCCCAGCATTTT
CASNTAGGNQPQHF
>NA|TRBJ2-1|TRBV4-1|NA
TGCGCCAGCAGCCATCCAGGGACTGAGCAGTTCTTC
CASSHPGTEQFF
>NA|TRBJ1-1|TRBV7-8|NA
TGTGCCAGCAGCCGATACCGGGGAGTGAACACTGAAGCTTTCTTT
CASSRYRGVNTEAFF
>NA|TRBJ2-1|TRBV7-6|NA
TGTGCCAGCAGCTTGGGATCATGGGGGGCGAATGAGCAGTTCTTC
CASSLGSWGANEQFF
>NA|TRBJ1-2|TRBV6-5|NA
TGTGCCAGCAGTTACTCTGGCAGGGGAGACTATGGCTACACCTTC
CASSYSGRGDYGYTF
>NA|TRBJ1-1|TRBV6-5|many
TGTGCCAGCAGTTACGATCCCCTGAACACTGAAGCTTTCTTT
CASSYDPLNTEAFF
>TRBD1|TRBJ2-3|TRBV7-9|NA
TGTGCCAGCAGCTTAGTATGGGACAGGCGCACAGATACGCAGTATTTT
CASSLVWDRRTDTQYF
>NA|TRBJ2-3|TRBV20-1|few
TGCAGTGCTAGCCTCCGGACCCGGGAAAGCACAGATACGCAGTATTTT
CSASLRTRESTDTQYF
>NA|TRBJ1-2|TRBV27|once
TGTGCCAGCGCTAGAACCGTTAAATATGGCTACACCTTC
CASARTVKYGYTF
>NA|TRBJ2-3|TRBV7-2|NA
TGTGCCAGCAGCTTAGGGGCCCGCGGGGTGGATACGCAGTATTTT
CASSLGARGVDTQYF
>TRBD2|TRBJ2-1|TRBV11-2|NA
TGTGCCAGCAGCCCCTCGGGACTAGCCGTACTGTACAATGAGCAGTTCTTC
CASSPSGLAVLYNEQFF
>NA|TRBJ1-6|TRBV6-2/TRBV6-3|few
TGTGCCAGCAGTTACGGGGCTTCACCCCTCCACTTT
CASSYGASPLHF
>NA|TRBJ1-1|TRBV6-5|few
TGTGCCAGCAGTTACTCTCCGGGGGTCAACACTGAAGCTTTCTTT
CASSYSPGVNTEAFF
>NA|TRBJ1-1|TRBV2|NA
TGTGCCAGCACGGGAGTGAAAGCTTTCTTT
CASTGVKAFF
>TRBD2|TRBJ2-3|TRBV2|few
TGTGCCAGCAGTGAAACAAAGCTAGCGGGAGGCACAGATACGCAGTATTTT
CASSETKLAGGTDTQYF
>NA|TRBJ1-1|TRBV4-1|few
TGCGCCAGCAGCCGCTCGGCAGAAGCTTTCTTT
CASSRSAEAFF
>NA|TRBJ2-7|TRBV6-5|NA
TGTGCCAGCAGCCGGGCCTTTGGCCACGAGCAGTACTTC
CASSRAFGHEQYF
>TRBD2|TRBJ2-5|TRBV7-7|NA
TGTGCTAGCAGCTTGAGCGGGGGGGCCGTACAAGAGACCCAGTACTTC
CASSLSGGAVQETQYF
>NA|TRBJ1-4|TRBV7-9|few
TGTGCCAGCAGTCCGATCACTGGACGAGGGATAGGCCTTAATGAAAAACTGTTTTTT
CASSPITGRGIGLNEKLFF
>NA|TRBJ1-1|TRBV6-2/TRBV6-3|few
TGTGCCAGCAGTTGGGGGGCCTCTGAAGCTTTCTTT
CASSWGASEAFF
>NA|TRBJ1-2|TRBV5-6|many
TGTGCCAGCAGCTTGGCCGCGTTGAACAGAAAAGGCTACACCTTC
CASSLAALNRKGYTF
>TRBD1|TRBJ2-2|TRBV20-1|NA
TGCAGTGCTAGCGTAAGGGACAGGCGGGCCGGGGAGCTGTTTTTT
CSASVRDRRAGELFF
>NA|TRBJ2-5|TRBV2|few
TGTGCCAGCCTTGGTAGGGGGGCGCACTTAGAGACCCAGTACTTC
CASLGRGAHLETQYF
>TRBD2|TRBJ2-1|TRBV6-2/TRBV6-3|NA
TGTGCCAGCAGTTACCCATTAGGCGGGGGATACAATGAGCAGTTCTTC
CASSYPLGGGYNEQFF
>NA|TRBJ2-2|TRBV12-3/TRBV12-4|NA
TGTGCCAGCATCAGAGGATTGGGCTTCGGGAAGCTGTTTTTT
CASIRGLGFGKLFF
>TRBD1|TRBJ2-5|TRBV7-9|many
TGTGCCAGCAGCTTAGAAGTAGGGGGCGCTGAGACCCAGTACTTC
CASSLEVGGAETQYF
>NA|TRBJ1-5|TRBV27|NA
TGTGCCAGCAGTCCCCAAGAGACGCTTTATAGCAATCAGCCCCAGCATTTT
CASSPQETLYSNQPQHF